This record looks at one T cell receptor beta chain sequence and its context. TCRdb's copy holds only in-frame clones and misses some; the assay was immunoSEQ multiplex PCR. The repertoire consists of roughly 100,000 clones, with 88% occurring once and the leading ten covering 2.5% to 3%. V lost 4 bases and J lost 0, with 13 bases in between. The CDR3 runs to 16 residues. Germline V lookup: CDR1 MNHEY, CDR2 SVGAGI. The entry originates in a study of T cell responses to AZD1222 COVID-19 vaccine. The chain combines TRBV6-5 with TRBJ1-3; the D is unclear. The origin of this receptor is an adult in good health. The source was peripheral blood, collected on day 0 of AZD1222 vaccination. CDR3 sequence reads: CASSSPGPHSGNTIYF. For the CDR3, the DNA is TGTGCCAGCAGTTCCCCTGGACCGCACTCTGGAAACACCATATATTTT.